The 26 T cell receptor beta chains in this list originate from one sample, sequenced in a study of blood T cell repertoires in COVID-19 (dated by TCRdb to the early 2020s). Library creation used the immunoSEQ multiplex PCR assay. TCRdb provides this immuneACCESS table in a form limited to in-frame rearrangements. Some clones are lacking; in checked studies, under half of them reflect an unresolved V gene, and why the rest are absent is not known. Counted in this sample were roughly 250,000 clones; 88% of them appeared once. The top ten clones comprise more than 0.95% of the sample. Sequenced material: peripheral blood. The receptor source for this set is a woman aged 40 to 50 who had recovered from COVID-19.

The CDR3 bases are TGTGCCAGCAGCTTACCCAACAGGCACCAAGAGACCCAGTACTTC. Its protein is CASSLPNRHQETQYF. This rearrangement joins TRBV7-9 to TRBJ2-5; tentatively, D is TRBD1 (5 bases). V gave up 2 bases and J gave up 0 bases, with 10 bases separating them. Per the germline V gene, CDR1 is SEHNR and CDR2 is FQNEAQ (reference sequence). This CDR3 comprises 15 residues.

The chain links TRBV29-1 to TRBJ1-5, with 9 bases that match TRBD1. The germline gives CDR1 SQVTM, CDR2 ANQGSEA. This CDR3 is built from 13 residues. Unmatched junction bases numbered 5, after V lost 4 bases and J lost 7 bases. The CDR3 nucleotides read TGCAGCGTTGTTAAGGGACAGGGCCAGCCCCAGCATTTT. It encodes CSVVKGQGQPQHF.

About this clone itself: At one boundary the junction diverges from the germline segment, which might be a read error. The chain uses TRBV6-1 and TRBJ1-4, with a possible D match to TRBD1 (6 bases). CDR3 length: 17 amino acids. Germline V gene sequence: CDR1 MNHNS, CDR2 SASEGT. Written as DNA, the CDR3 is TGTGTCAGCAGTGAAAATGAATGGGACACCAGTAATGAAAAACTGTTTTTT. Translation gives CVSSENEWDTSNEKLFF.

This clone occurred once. The V gene is TRBV7-3, the J gene TRBJ1-2; tentatively, D is TRBD1 (5 bases). The CDR3 totals 14 residues. Per the germline V gene, CDR1 is SGHTA and CDR2 is FQGTGA. Trimming took off 2 bases at V and 1 base at J, with 8 bases between the two ends. The CDR3 DNA is TGTGCCAGCAGCTTACTCGGGGGTAACTATGGCTACACCTTC. Protein product: CASSLLGGNYGYTF.

The rearrangement joins TRBV19 to TRBJ2-1; 11 bases are a match to TRBD1. Trimming took 3 bases from V and 2 from J; bases not matched to a gene: 0. CDR1 LNHDA and CDR2 SQIVND come from the germline V gene (reference sequence). The CDR3 length is 15 residues. The CDR3 here is CASSMGQGAYNEQFF. The CDR3 DNA is TGTGCCAGTAGTATGGGACAGGGGGCCTACAATGAGCAGTTCTTC.

J is TRBJ2-1 and V is TRBV19, with D possibly TRBD1 on 5 matching bases. Between the trimmed V and J ends, which lost 1 base and 0 bases, there was a span of 10 bases. The CDR3 loop spans 16 amino acids. Germline CDR1 is LNHDA and CDR2 is SQIVND (reference sequence). The CDR3, as DNA: TGTGCCAGTAGTATAGCCGACAGCCCCTCCTACAATGAGCAGTTCTTC. Amino acids: CASSIADSPSYNEQFF.

The rearrangement joins TRBV18 to TRBJ1-1; TRBD1 is a possible D gene (6 bases). V shed 2 bases and J shed 4 bases, with 17 bases lying between them. The CDR3 loop spans 16 amino acids. CDR1 is KGHSH, CDR2 LQKENI, per germline. CDR3 residues: CASSPRKGGARTEAFF. Here the CDR3 DNA reads TGTGCCAGCTCACCAAGAAAGGGGGGGGCGCGCACTGAAGCTTTCTTT.

CDR3 region: CASNRLTGGSDTQYF. Here the CDR3 DNA reads TGTGCCAGCAACCGTCTCACAGGGGGATCCGATACGCAGTATTTT. The chain carries TRBV2 and TRBJ2-3; 8 nucleotides line up with TRBD1. V was pared by 7 bases and J by 6 bases, with 12 bases of the junction left unmatched. There are 15 residues in the CDR3. CDR1 and CDR2 (germline): SNHLY, FYNNEI.

V gene TRBV18 combines with J gene TRBJ2-5; 8 nucleotides line up with TRBD1. This CDR3 contains 15 residues. Germline loops: CDR1 KGHSH, CDR2 LQKENI. J gave up 5 bases and V 3 bases, and 8 bases lay outside the gene matches. The CDR3 nucleotides are TGTGCCAGCTCACCCCAACAGGGGGTAGGGGAGACCCAGTACTTC. Protein: CASSPQQGVGETQYF.

The chain uses TRBV18 and TRBJ1-2, with D hard to call. The V end lost 3 bases, the J end lost 4 bases, and 15 bases lay between the germline ends. The length of the CDR3 is 15 residues. From germline, CDR1 is KGHSH and CDR2 LQKENI. The CDR3 DNA sequence: TGTGCCAGCTCACCGGACCGGGAGGGCCTCTATGGCTACACCTTC. This gives the protein CASSPDREGLYGYTF.

The CDR3 coding sequence is TGTGCCAGCAGCTTGCCGCGGGACTTCCCCTTATTGGGGCGGGAGGGGGATACGCAGTATTTT. This gives the protein CASSLPRDFPLLGREGDTQYF. This chain uses TRBV7-6 with TRBJ2-3, with TRBD2 matching over 9 bases. This CDR3 spans 21 amino acids. V lost 3 bases and J lost 6; bases outside the gene matches: 25. The germline V gene encodes CDR1 SGHVS and CDR2 FNYEAQ.

The chain employs TRBV10-3 and TRBJ2-6; D might be TRBD2 (5 bases). V lost 8 bases, J lost 0 bases, and 8 bases lay in between. The CDR3 sequence is 14 residues long. CDR1 and CDR2 (germline): ENHRY, SYGVKD. CDR3: CAIAGNSGANVLTF. The CDR3 bases are TGTGCCATCGCGGGCAACTCTGGGGCCAACGTCCTGACTTTC.

The chain couples TRBV7-8 to TRBJ2-1; 10 bases align to TRBD2. Germline CDR1 reads SGHVS; CDR2 reads FQNEAQ. J lost 6 bases, V lost 5 bases, and 7 bases had no gene match. CDR3 length: 15 amino acids. CDR3 DNA: TGTGCCAGCAGCCCCGCCGGGACTAGCGTCAATGAGCAGTTCTTC. Translating it yields CASSPAGTSVNEQFF.

The chain has TRBV15 and TRBJ1-4; D gene ambiguous. Looked up from germline, CDR1 is LNHNV and CDR2 is YYDKDF (reference sequence). V was clipped by 1 base and J by 0 bases, with 6 bases between them. CDR3 length: 15 residues. The CDR3 reads CATSRAGTTNEKLFF. As DNA, the CDR3 is TGTGCCACCAGCAGAGCCGGGACAACTAATGAAAAACTGTTTTTT.

The CDR3 loop is CASSLVLEAGQYF. The CDR3 DNA reads TGTGCCAGCAGCTTAGTCCTAGAGGCCGGGCAGTACTTC. V usage is TRBV7-8 and J usage is TRBJ2-7; D not resolved. This CDR3 is 13 amino acids long. The germline V and J ends were trimmed by 1 base and 9 bases, with 13 bases remaining between them. Germline assignment: CDR1 SGHVS and CDR2 FQNEAQ.

The V and J genes are TRBV9 and TRBJ1-6; D perhaps matches TRBD1 (5 bases). The CDR3 covers 14 residues. V was trimmed by 3 bases and J by 4 bases, leaving 8 bases between them. Germline assignment: CDR1 SGDLS and CDR2 YYNGEE. The CDR3, as DNA: TGTGCCAGCAGCGAGGCAGGGTATAATTCACCCCTCCACTTT. Residues: CASSEAGYNSPLHF.

The J gene is TRBJ1-1, the V gene TRBV30, with TRBD1 identical over 8 bases. Unmatched junction bases numbered 11, after V lost 4 bases and J lost 4 bases. CDR1 and CDR2 from the germline V gene are GTSNPN and SVGIG (reference sequence). This CDR3 region has 15 residues. CDR3 nucleotide sequence: TGTGCCTGGATGGGGGGCAGGGGGCGGTTCACTGAAGCTTTCTTT. Its protein is CAWMGGRGRFTEAFF.

V is TRBV12-3 or TRBV12-4 and J is TRBJ2-7; D is perhaps TRBD2 (6 bases). The germline V and J ends were trimmed by 1 base and 11 bases, with 9 bases remaining between them. This CDR3 spans 11 amino acids. The CDR3 protein is CASSLGRAEYF. In nucleotides, the CDR3 is TGTGCCAGCAGTTTAGGGAGGGCGGAGTACTTC.

The J gene is TRBJ2-1, the V gene TRBV4-1; 14 bases agree with TRBD2. The CDR3 spans 19 residues. The trim removed 4 bases at V and 0 bases at J, leaving 8 bases unmatched. CDR1 MGHRA and CDR2 YSYEKL come from the germline V gene. The CDR3 bases are TGCGCCAGCAGCCCTACGGGGACTAGCGGGGGAAGCTCCTACAATGAGCAGTTCTTC. Protein product: CASSPTGTSGGSSYNEQFF.

In this sample, this clone turned up once. The rearrangement uses TRBV18 and TRBJ2-1, with 7 positions matching TRBD2. V trimming: 2 bases; J trimming: 8 bases; junction bases outside the gene matches: 12. CDR3 size: 16 residues. CDR1 is KGHSH and CDR2 is LQKENI in the germline V gene. CDR3 sequence: CASSPGGDPPRHEQFF. Written as DNA, the CDR3 is TGTGCCAGCTCACCAGGGGGGGACCCCCCTCGCCATGAGCAGTTCTTC. The complete variable domain, with remaining parts taken from reference TRBV18 and TRBJ2-1, reads NAGVMQNPRHLVRRRGQEARLRCSPMKGHSHVYWYRQLPEEGLKFMVYLQKENIIDESGMPKERFSAEFPKEGPSILRIQQVVRGDSAAYFCASSPGGDPPRHEQFFGPGTRLTVL.

This chain links TRBV27 with TRBJ2-4; maybe TRBD1 (6 bases). Germline-derived CDR1 and CDR2 are MNHEY and SMNVEV (reference sequence). Trimming stripped 6 bases from V and 3 bases from J, with 18 bases between. This CDR3 has 16 residues. The CDR3 bases are TGTGCCAGCAGCGCCGGGTCTGGGGGCGGCAAAAACATTCAGTACTTC. Protein product: CASSAGSGGGKNIQYF.

DNA of the CDR3: TGTGCCAGCAGCGGACCGGACAGGGAACCCTACAATGAGCAGTTCTTC. It specifies CASSGPDREPYNEQFF. The chain has TRBV21-1 and TRBJ2-1; TRBD1 is taken as the D call from the table, unchecked against the DNA. TRBV21-1 is a pseudogene locus. The CDR3 is made up of 16 amino acids.

This clone was counted between two and nine times. The genes are TRBV4-1 and TRBJ1-6; D is uncertain. From germline, CDR1 is MGHRA and CDR2 YSYEKL. CDR3 length: 16 amino acids. V was pared by 2 bases and J by 7 bases, with 15 bases between. The CDR3 loop reads CASSQITGWANSPLHF. CDR3 coding DNA: TGCGCCAGCAGCCAAATTACGGGGTGGGCCAATTCACCCCTCCACTTT.

The rearrangement joins TRBV21-1 to TRBJ2-3; the DNA was not used to check the table's D call, TRBD1. TRBV21-1 is marked as a pseudogene. The CDR3 length is 17 residues. CDR3 DNA: TGTGCCAGCAGCAAAAGGTGGAGAATGGGGCCCCCAGATACGCAGTATTTT. It translates to CASSKRWRMGPPDTQYF.

J is TRBJ2-3 and V is TRBV24-1; the match to TRBD2 covers 7 bases. The CDR3 has 15 amino acids. J was trimmed by 3 bases and V by 0 bases; bases with no gene match: 2. CDR1 and CDR2 (germline): KGHDR, SFDVKD. The CDR3 region is CATSDLGLETDTQYF. CDR3 in DNA: TGTGCCACCAGTGATTTGGGACTAGAAACAGATACGCAGTATTTT.

CDR3 coding DNA: TGTGCCAGCAGCCCTGGGACAGGGGGGCACTATGGCTACACCTTC. Translating it yields CASSPGTGGHYGYTF. The V call is TRBV11-2, the J call TRBJ1-2; 11 nucleotides line up with TRBD1. The CDR3 sequence is 15 residues long. Germline assignment: CDR1 SGHAT and CDR2 FQNNGV. Trimming cost V 5 bases and J 3 bases; bases outside gene matches: 5.